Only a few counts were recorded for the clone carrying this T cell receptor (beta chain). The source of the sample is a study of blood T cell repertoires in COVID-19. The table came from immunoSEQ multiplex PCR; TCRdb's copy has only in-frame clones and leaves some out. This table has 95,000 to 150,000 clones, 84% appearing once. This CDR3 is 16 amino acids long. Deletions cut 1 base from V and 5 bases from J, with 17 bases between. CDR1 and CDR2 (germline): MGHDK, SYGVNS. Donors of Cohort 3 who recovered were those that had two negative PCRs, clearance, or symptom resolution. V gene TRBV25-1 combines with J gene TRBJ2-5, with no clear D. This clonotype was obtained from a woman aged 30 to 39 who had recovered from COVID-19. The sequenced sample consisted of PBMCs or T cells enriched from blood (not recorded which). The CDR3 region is CASSEFAMRSKETQYF. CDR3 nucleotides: TGTGCCAGCAGTGAATTTGCCATGAGGAGCAAGGAGACCCAGTACTTC.